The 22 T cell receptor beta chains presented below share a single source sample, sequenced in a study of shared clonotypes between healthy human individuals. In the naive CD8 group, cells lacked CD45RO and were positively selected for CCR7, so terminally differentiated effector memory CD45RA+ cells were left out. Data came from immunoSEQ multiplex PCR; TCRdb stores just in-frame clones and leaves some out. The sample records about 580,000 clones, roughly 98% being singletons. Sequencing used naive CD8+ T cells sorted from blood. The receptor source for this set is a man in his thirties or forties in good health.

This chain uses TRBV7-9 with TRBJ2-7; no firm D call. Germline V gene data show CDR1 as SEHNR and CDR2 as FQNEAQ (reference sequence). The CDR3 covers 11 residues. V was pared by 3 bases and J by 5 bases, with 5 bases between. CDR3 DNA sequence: TGTGCCAGCAGCTTGGACCACGAGCAGTACTTC. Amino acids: CASSLDHEQYF.

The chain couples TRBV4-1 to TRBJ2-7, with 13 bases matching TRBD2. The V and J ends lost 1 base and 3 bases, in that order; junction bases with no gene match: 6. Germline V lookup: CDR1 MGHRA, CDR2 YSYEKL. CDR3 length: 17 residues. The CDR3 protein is CASSQGTSGRGNYEQYF. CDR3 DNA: TGCGCCAGCAGCCAAGGAACTAGCGGGAGGGGGAACTACGAGCAGTACTTC.

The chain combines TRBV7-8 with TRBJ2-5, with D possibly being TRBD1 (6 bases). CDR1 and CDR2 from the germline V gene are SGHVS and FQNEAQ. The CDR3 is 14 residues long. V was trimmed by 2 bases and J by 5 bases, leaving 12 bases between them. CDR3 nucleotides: TGTGCCAGCAGCTTAAAGGGACACAAGGAGACCCAGTACTTC. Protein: CASSLKGHKETQYF.

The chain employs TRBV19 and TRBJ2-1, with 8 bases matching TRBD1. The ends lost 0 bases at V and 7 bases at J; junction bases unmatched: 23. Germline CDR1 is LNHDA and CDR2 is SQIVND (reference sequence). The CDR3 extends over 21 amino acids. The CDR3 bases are TGTGCCAGTAGTATAGATCTTGTAAGTCAGGGGGCTATGACCGTGCAAAATGAGCAGTTCTTC. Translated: CASSIDLVSQGAMTVQNEQFF. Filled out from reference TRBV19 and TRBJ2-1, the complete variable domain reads DGGITQSPKYLFRKEGQNVTLSCEQNLNHDAMYWYRQDPGQGLRLIYYSQIVNDFQKGDIAEGYSVSREKKESFPLTVTSAQKNPTAFYLCASSIDLVSQGAMTVQNEQFFGPGTRLTVL.

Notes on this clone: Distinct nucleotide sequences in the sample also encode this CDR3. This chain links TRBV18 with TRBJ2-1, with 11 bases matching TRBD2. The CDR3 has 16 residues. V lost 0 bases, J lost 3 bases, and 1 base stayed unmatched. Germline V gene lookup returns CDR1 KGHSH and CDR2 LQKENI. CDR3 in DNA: TGTGCCAGCTCACCACCGCTAGCGGGAGGCTACAATGAGCAGTTCTTC. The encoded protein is CASSPPLAGGYNEQFF.

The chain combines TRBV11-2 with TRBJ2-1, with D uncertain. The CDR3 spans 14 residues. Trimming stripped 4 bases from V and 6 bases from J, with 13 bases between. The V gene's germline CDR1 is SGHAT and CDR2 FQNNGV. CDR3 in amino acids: CASSWARAANEQFF. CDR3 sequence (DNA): TGTGCCAGCAGCTGGGCTAGAGCAGCCAATGAGCAGTTCTTC.

This CDR3 is CASSLEGSTGTDTQYF. CDR3 in DNA: TGCGCCAGCAGCTTGGAAGGCTCGACGGGCACAGATACGCAGTATTTT. The chain joins TRBV5-1 to TRBJ2-3; no firm D call. This CDR3 is built from 16 residues. V was cut by 0 bases and J by 1 base, with 12 bases left in between. The germline V gene has CDR1 SGHRS and CDR2 YFSETQ.

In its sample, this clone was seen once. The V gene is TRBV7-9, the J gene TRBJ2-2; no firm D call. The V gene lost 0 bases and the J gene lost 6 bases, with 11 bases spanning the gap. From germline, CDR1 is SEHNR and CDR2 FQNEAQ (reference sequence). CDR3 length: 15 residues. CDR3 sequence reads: CASSLADTPAGELFF. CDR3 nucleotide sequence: TGTGCCAGCAGCTTAGCGGATACCCCGGCCGGGGAGCTGTTTTTT.

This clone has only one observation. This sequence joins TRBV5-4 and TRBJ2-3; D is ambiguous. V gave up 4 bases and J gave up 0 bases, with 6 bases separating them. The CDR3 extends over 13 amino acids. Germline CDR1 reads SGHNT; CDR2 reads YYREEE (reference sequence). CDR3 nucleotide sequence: TGTGCCAGCAGCCTGTGGAGCACAGATACGCAGTATTTT. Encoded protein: CASSLWSTDTQYF.

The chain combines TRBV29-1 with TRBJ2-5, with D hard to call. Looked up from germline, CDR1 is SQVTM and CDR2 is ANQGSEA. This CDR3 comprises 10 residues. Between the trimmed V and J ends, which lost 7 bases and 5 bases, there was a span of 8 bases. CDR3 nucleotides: TGCAGCGCGGGTAAGGAGACCCAGTACTTC. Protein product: CSAGKETQYF.

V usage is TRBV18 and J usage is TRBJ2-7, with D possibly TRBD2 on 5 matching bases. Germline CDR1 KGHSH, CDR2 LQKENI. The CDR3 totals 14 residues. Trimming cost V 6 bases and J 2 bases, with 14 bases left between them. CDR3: CASSSRDSAYEQYF. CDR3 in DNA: TGTGCCAGCTCGTCAAGGGATAGCGCCTACGAGCAGTACTTC.

For the CDR3, the DNA is TGTGCCATCAGTGAGTCGCGGGTGAATGAAAAACTGTTTTTT. Protein sequence: CAISESRVNEKLFF. The chain couples TRBV10-3 to TRBJ1-4, with D uncertain. Germline V CDR1 and CDR2: ENHRY, SYGVKD. The CDR3 runs 14 residues. The V gene lost 0 bases and the J gene lost 5 bases, with 7 bases spanning the gap.

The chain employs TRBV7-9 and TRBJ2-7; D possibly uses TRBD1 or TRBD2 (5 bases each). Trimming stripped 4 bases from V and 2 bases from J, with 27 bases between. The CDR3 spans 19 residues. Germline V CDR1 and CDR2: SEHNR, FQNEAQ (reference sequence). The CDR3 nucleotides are TGTGCCAGCAGCTCCTCCGGGACGCAAGCTCCTATAACTGCCTACGAGCAGTACTTC. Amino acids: CASSSSGTQAPITAYEQYF.

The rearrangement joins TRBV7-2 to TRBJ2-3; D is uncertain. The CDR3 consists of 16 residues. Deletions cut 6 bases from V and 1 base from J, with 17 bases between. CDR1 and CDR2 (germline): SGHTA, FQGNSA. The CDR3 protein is CASRLIEFWGTDTQYF. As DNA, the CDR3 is TGTGCCAGCAGGTTAATCGAGTTTTGGGGCACAGATACGCAGTATTTT.

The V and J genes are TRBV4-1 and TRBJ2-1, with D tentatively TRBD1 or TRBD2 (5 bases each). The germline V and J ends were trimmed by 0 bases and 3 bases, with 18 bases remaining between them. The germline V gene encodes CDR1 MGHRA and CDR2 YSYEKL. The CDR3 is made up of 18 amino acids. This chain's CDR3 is CASSQDLSGSGGYNEQFF. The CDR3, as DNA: TGCGCCAGCAGCCAAGATCTTTCAGGGAGCGGCGGCTACAATGAGCAGTTCTTC.

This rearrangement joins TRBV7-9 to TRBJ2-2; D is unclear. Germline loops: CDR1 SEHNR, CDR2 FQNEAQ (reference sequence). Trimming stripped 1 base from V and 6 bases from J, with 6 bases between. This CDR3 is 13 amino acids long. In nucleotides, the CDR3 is TGTGCCAGCAGCTTAGTAGCCCCCGGGGAGCTGTTTTTT. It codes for CASSLVAPGELFF.

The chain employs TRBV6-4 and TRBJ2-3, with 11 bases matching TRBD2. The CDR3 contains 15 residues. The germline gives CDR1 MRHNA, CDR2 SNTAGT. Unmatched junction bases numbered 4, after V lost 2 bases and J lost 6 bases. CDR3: CASSDTSGSFDTQYF. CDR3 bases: TGTGCCAGCAGTGACACTAGCGGGAGCTTCGATACGCAGTATTTT.

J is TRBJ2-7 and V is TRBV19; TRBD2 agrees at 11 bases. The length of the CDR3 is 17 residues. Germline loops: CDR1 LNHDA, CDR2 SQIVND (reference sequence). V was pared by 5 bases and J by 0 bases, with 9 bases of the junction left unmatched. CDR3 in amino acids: CASSPTSGTDSSYEQYF. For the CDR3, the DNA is TGTGCCAGTAGTCCGACTAGCGGGACTGATAGCTCCTACGAGCAGTACTTC.

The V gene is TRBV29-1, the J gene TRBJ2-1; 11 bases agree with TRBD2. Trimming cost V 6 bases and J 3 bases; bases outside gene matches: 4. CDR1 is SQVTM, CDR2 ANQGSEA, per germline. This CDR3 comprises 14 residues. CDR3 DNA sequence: TGCAGCGTCTTACTAGCGGGAGACTACAATGAGCAGTTCTTC. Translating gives CSVLLAGDYNEQFF.

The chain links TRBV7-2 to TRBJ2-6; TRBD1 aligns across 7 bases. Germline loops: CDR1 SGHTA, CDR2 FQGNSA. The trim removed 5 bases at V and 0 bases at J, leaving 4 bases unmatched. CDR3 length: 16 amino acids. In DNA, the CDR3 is TGTGCCAGCAGCCAGACAGGGCTCTCTGGGGCCAACGTCCTGACTTTC. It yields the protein CASSQTGLSGANVLTF.

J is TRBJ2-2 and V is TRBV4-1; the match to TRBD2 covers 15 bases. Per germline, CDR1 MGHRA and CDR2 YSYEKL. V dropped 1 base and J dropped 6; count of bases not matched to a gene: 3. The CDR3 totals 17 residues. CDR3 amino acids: CASSQAGLAGGPGELFF. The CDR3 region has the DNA TGCGCCAGCAGCCAAGCCGGACTAGCGGGAGGGCCCGGGGAGCTGTTTTTT.

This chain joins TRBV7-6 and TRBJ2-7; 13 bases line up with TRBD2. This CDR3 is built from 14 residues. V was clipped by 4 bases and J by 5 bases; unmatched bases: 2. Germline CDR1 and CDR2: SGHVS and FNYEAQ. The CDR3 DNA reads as TGTGCCAGCAGCTCCGGACTAGCGGGAGACGAGCAGTACTTC. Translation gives CASSSGLAGDEQYF.